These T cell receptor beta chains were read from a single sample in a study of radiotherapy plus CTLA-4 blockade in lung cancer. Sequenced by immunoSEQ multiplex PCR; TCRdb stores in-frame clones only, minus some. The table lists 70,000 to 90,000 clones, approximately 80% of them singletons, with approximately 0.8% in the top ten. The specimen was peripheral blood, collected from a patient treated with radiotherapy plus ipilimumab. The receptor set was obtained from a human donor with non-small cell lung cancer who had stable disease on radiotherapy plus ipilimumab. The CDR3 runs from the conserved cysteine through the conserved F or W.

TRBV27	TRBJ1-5	CASSPTGGRVAQHF
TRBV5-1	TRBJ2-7	CASSVGVDEQYF
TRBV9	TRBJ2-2	CASSVEGEAGELFF
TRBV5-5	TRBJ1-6	CASSSLGSPLHF
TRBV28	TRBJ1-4	CASSSTGTEKLFF
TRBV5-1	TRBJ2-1	CASSPRQGPDEQFF
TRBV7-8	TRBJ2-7	CASSSWTGAAYEQYF
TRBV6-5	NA	CASSPPTGYEQYF
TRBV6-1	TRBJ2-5	CATGSGALQETQYF
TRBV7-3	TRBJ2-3	CASSLGQGVADTQYF
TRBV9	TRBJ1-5	CASSVGTGQGSQPQHF
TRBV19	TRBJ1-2	CASSIDREQSYGYTF
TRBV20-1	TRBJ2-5	CSAEASKTQYF
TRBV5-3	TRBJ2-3	CARSERNGLAGGNASTDTQYF
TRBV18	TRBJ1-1	CASSPQGLNTEAFF